This T cell receptor beta chain was sequenced during a study of T-cell memory formation after mild COVID-19. TCR alpha and TCR beta cDNA libraries carrying sample barcodes and UMIs came from 5'RACE with constant-segment primers. TCRdb reprocessed the 5' RACE reads with MiXCR, giving one entry per CDR3 protein. The sample yields hundreds of thousands of distinct CDR3 sequences, about a sixth seen once. This receptor was taken from a man younger than 30 who had mild COVID-19 (a few samples of this study predate the infection). Cell type and time point are not known. Sequencing was done on a sample of PBMCs or a T cell subset sorted from them (not recorded which).

The CDR3 nucleotides read TGTGCCAGCAGCTTGCAATTGGGGCCCTTGACCGGGGAGCTGTTTTTT. Amino acids: CASSLQLGPLTGELFF. The V gene is TRBV14, the J gene TRBJ2-2; possible D gene TRBD1, 5 bases. This CDR3 spans 16 amino acids. Trimming left V 5 bases short and J 5 bases short, with 18 bases between. Per the germline V gene, CDR1 is SGHDN and CDR2 is FVKESK.